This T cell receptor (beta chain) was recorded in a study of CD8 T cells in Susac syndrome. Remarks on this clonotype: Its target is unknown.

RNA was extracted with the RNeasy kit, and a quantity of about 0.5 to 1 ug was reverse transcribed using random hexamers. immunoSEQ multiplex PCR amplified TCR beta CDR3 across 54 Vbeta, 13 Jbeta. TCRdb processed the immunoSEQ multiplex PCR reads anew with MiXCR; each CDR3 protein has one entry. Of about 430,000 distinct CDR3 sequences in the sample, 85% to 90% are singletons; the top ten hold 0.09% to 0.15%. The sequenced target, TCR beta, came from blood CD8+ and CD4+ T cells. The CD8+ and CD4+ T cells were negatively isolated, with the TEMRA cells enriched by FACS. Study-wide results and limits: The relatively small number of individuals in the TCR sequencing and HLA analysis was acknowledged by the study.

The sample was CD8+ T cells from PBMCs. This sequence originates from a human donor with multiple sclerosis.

CDR3 loop: CARRDGIPEAFF. Written as DNA, the CDR3 is TGTGCCAGGCGAGACGGGATTCCTGAAGCTTTCTTT. The chain has TRBV2 and TRBJ1-1; D unresolved. CDR1 SNHLY and CDR2 FYNNEI come from the germline V gene. Trimming stripped 9 bases from V and 6 bases from J, with 14 bases between. The CDR3 covers 12 residues.